Below are 7 T cell receptor beta chains sequenced from a single sample in a study of blood T cells in healthy people across ages. A sample-barcoded 5' primer and a J-beta primer mix were used in a second PCR of roughly 7 to 12 cycles. One entry per CDR3 protein, called by TCRdb with MiXCR from the 5' RACE reads. The sample consists of roughly 1.9 million distinct CDR3 sequences, roughly two fifths of them appearing once. The material sequenced was blood. Receptors were obtained from a human donor in good health.

This clonotype appeared a single time. The chain is built from TRBV27 and TRBJ1-2; D is uncertain. Germline-derived CDR1 and CDR2 are MNHEY and SMNVEV (reference sequence). The germline V and J ends were trimmed by 6 bases and 4 bases, with 9 bases remaining between them. The CDR3 is 12 amino acids. The CDR3 loop is CASRTLCYGYTF. The CDR3 coding sequence is TGTGCCAGCAGGACATTGTGCTATGGCTACACCTTC.

This chain links TRBV4-3 with TRBJ1-5, with D hard to call. Germline assignment: CDR1 LGHNA and CDR2 YSLEER. This CDR3 has 15 amino acids. V was shortened by 4 bases and J by 4 bases, with 14 bases between the two germline ends. CDR3 region: CASSRMFGQNQPQHF. The DNA of the CDR3 is TGCGCCAGCAGCCGAATGTTTGGTCAGAATCAGCCCCAGCATTTT.

The chain has TRBV6-2 or TRBV6-3 and TRBJ2-1; D ambiguous. Trimming stripped 7 bases from V and 0 bases from J, with 13 bases between. The CDR3 covers 15 residues. Germline-derived CDR1 and CDR2 are MNHEY and SVGEGT. Written as DNA, the CDR3 is TGTGCCAGCACTCGCAAGGGAAGCTCCTACAATGAGCAGTTCTTC. It is translated as CASTRKGSSYNEQFF.

This clonotype was picked up a small number of times. V usage is TRBV24-1 and J usage is TRBJ2-5; TRBD1 might be the D (5 bases). Trimming stripped 4 bases from V and 2 bases from J, with 13 bases between. In germline, CDR1 is KGHDR, CDR2 SFDVKD. The CDR3 consists of 15 residues. The CDR3 sequence is CATSDTGTTQETQYF. CDR3 DNA: TGTGCCACCAGTGACACAGGTACAACTCAAGAGACCCAGTACTTC.

In the case of this clonotype: One junction end does not reproduce the germline sequence, and a read error may be involved. The chain couples TRBV12-3 or TRBV12-4 to TRBJ1-2; D is undetermined. This CDR3 has 13 residues. The CDR3 loop is CASTEVLNYGCTF. In DNA form, the CDR3 reads TGTGCCAGCACCGAAGTTTTAAACTATGGCTGCACCTTC.

This clonotype was found a few times. The CDR3 protein is CASSQERRGLYYEQYF. The CDR3, as DNA: TGCGCCAGCAGCCAAGAACGCAGGGGATTATACTACGAGCAGTACTTC. V gene TRBV4-3 combines with J gene TRBJ2-7; tentatively, D is TRBD1 (6 bases). V lost 0 bases and J 3 bases, leaving 15 bases between the germline ends. Germline V lookup: CDR1 LGHNA, CDR2 YSLEER. The CDR3 contains 16 residues.

The rearrangement links TRBV2 to TRBJ2-7, with 8 bases that match TRBD1. The germline V gene encodes CDR1 SNHLY and CDR2 FYNNEI. The CDR3 totals 16 residues. Losses at the gene ends were 7 bases for V and 1 base for J; bases not matched to a gene: 12. The CDR3 spells CASTQGASHTSYEQYF. CDR3 nucleotides: TGTGCCAGCACCCAGGGGGCAAGCCACACATCCTACGAGCAGTACTTC.